A single T cell receptor beta chain is shown here with its context. Different DNA sequences within this sample yield the same CDR3. Researchers ran the assay at a deep level. Measured with immunoSEQ multiplex PCR; TCRdb has only the in-frame clones, and not every one. In the table there are some 2.1 million clones, approximately 94% of which are singletons. This sample is drawn from a study of shared clonotypes between healthy human individuals. Study context: The study used three CD4 naive, three CD4 memory, two CD8 naive and one CD8 memory plate per donor.

Naive CD8 cells, CD45RO-negative and positively selected for CCR7, excluded terminally differentiated effector memory CD45RA+ cells. Adults of Caucasian background living in Nashville, Tennessee made up all donors. The TCR comes from a man younger than 35 in good health. Sequenced input: naive CD8+ T cells sorted from blood.

CDR3 in amino acids: CASSVGSGRDNEQFF. The CDR3 DNA is TGTGCCAGCAGCGTAGGTAGCGGGAGGGACAATGAGCAGTTCTTC. This chain links TRBV9 with TRBJ2-1, with TRBD2 matching 11 bases. This CDR3 has 15 amino acids. With V trimmed by 0 bases and J by 5 bases, 1 base remained unmatched. Germline loops: CDR1 SGDLS, CDR2 YYNGEE. Variable domain in full (rest from reference TRBV9 and TRBJ2-1): DSGVTQTPKHLITATGQRVTLRCSPRSGDLSVYWYQQSLDQGLQFLIQYYNGEERAKGNILERFSAQQFPDLHSELNLSSLELGDSALYFCASSVGSGRDNEQFFGPGTRLTVL.